The 13 T cell receptor beta chains listed next were all sequenced from one sample in a study of blood T cell repertoires in COVID-19. The data were produced by immunoSEQ multiplex PCR, yet TCRdb's version contains in-frame clones alone and is incomplete. Of approximately 190,000 clones in the sample, about 80% were seen once. What was sequenced was PBMCs or T cells enriched from blood (not recorded which). These receptors were obtained from a man in his forties who had recovered from COVID-19.

This chain connects TRBV7-9 to TRBJ1-2; 7 nucleotides match TRBD1. Germline CDR1 SEHNR, CDR2 FQNEAQ (reference sequence). Germline trimming cut 5 bases from V and 7 bases from J; bases unmatched to any gene: 10. The CDR3 is 14 residues long. CDR3 region: CASSRTGTDGGYTF. For the CDR3, the DNA is TGTGCCAGCAGCAGAACCGGGACAGACGGTGGCTACACCTTC.

For the CDR3, the DNA is TGTGCCAGCAGCTTAACGGGGGTAGGAGAAAAACTGTTTTTT. It encodes CASSLTGVGEKLFF. The chain employs TRBV7-9 and TRBJ1-4, with D perhaps matching TRBD1 (5 bases). The CDR3 has 14 residues. Trimming cost V 2 bases and J 8 bases, with 12 bases left between them. Germline V gives CDR1 SEHNR, CDR2 FQNEAQ (reference sequence). The complete variable domain, with remaining parts taken from reference TRBV7-9 and TRBJ1-4, reads DTGVSQNPRHKITKRGQNVTFRCDPISEHNRLYWYRQTLGQGPEFLTYFQNEAQLEKSRLLSDRFSAERPKGSFSTLEIQRTEQGDSAMYLCASSLTGVGEKLFFGSGTQLSVL.

This clone was counted a single time. This rearrangement joins TRBV7-6 to TRBJ2-5, with D possibly TRBD1 on 5 matching bases. The germline gives CDR1 SGHVS, CDR2 FNYEAQ. V was trimmed by 1 base and J by 5 bases, leaving 14 bases between them. The CDR3 has 15 residues. The CDR3 sequence: CASSLEGAGVETQYF. The CDR3 DNA follows: TGTGCCAGCAGCTTAGAAGGGGCTGGGGTGGAGACCCAGTACTTC.

The chain links TRBV7-9 to TRBJ1-5, with TRBD1 matching 10 bases. This CDR3 has 15 residues. The germline V gene encodes CDR1 SEHNR and CDR2 FQNEAQ (reference sequence). V gave up 4 bases and J gave up 4 bases; unmatched junction bases: 4. The CDR3 region is CASSSGQGRNQPQHF. The DNA for the CDR3 is TGTGCCAGCAGCTCGGGACAGGGGCGGAATCAGCCCCAGCATTTT.

The chain recombines TRBV4-1 with TRBJ2-5, with D possibly matching TRBD2 (5 bases). Trimming removed 2 bases from V and 0 bases from J, with 19 bases in between. The CDR3 totals 18 residues. Per the germline V gene, CDR1 is MGHRA and CDR2 is YSYEKL. The CDR3 protein is CASSQFIGVLSYQETQYF. Here the CDR3 DNA reads TGCGCCAGCAGCCAATTCATCGGGGTACTATCTTACCAAGAGACCCAGTACTTC.

V is TRBV6-6 and J is TRBJ2-1; TRBD1 agrees at 9 bases. The CDR3 length is 15 residues. Germline CDR1 is MNHNY and CDR2 is SVGAGI (reference sequence). V was pared by 7 bases and J by 7 bases, with 11 bases of the junction left unmatched. The CDR3 is CASTQGGTGINEQFF. For the CDR3, the DNA is TGTGCCAGCACCCAAGGAGGGACAGGGATTAATGAGCAGTTCTTC.

The chain carries TRBV7-8 and TRBJ1-2; the D gene is possibly TRBD1 (6 bases). CDR3 length: 16 amino acids. The ends were cut back, 4 bases at V and 0 bases at J, with 15 bases in the middle. Germline CDR1 SGHVS, CDR2 FQNEAQ. For the CDR3, the DNA is TGTGCCAGCAGCTCCTTCGCGGACAGCCCTAACTATGGCTACACCTTC. Translating it yields CASSSFADSPNYGYTF.

The J gene is TRBJ2-1, the V gene TRBV3-1 (or the pseudogene TRBV3-2), with a weak D call TRBD2 (6 bases). Per germline, CDR1 LGHDT and CDR2 YNNKEL (reference sequence). Trimming removed 4 bases at V and 7 bases at J, with 23 bases between. The CDR3 sequence is 17 residues long. CDR3 amino acids: CASSRRLDSSVGNEQFF. The CDR3 DNA is TGTGCCAGCAGCCGAAGACTAGACAGCTCGGTGGGTAATGAGCAGTTCTTC.

The V call is TRBV7-6, the J call TRBJ2-2; unclear D gene. The CDR3 sequence is 16 residues long. CDR1 and CDR2 from the germline V gene are SGHVS and FNYEAQ. The germline V and J ends were trimmed by 1 base and 0 bases, with 9 bases remaining between them. The CDR3 is CASSLGSPANTGELFF. The CDR3 DNA reads as TGTGCCAGCAGCTTAGGGTCGCCAGCGAACACCGGGGAGCTGTTTTTT.

This clone has a handful of counts. The same CDR3 arises from other DNA sequences in this sample as well. This chain joins TRBV5-1 and TRBJ1-2; 8 bases are shared with TRBD1. The germline V gene has CDR1 SGHRS and CDR2 YFSETQ. This CDR3 has 14 amino acids. The junction had 3 bases not matched to a gene; V was cut back by 4 bases and J by 1 base. CDR3 loop: CASSTDRGNYGYTF. CDR3 nucleotides: TGCGCCAGCAGCACCGACAGGGGTAACTATGGCTACACCTTC.

This clone has a single count. V is TRBV30 and J is TRBJ2-7, with D hard to call. The V end lost 0 bases, the J end lost 2 bases, and 14 bases lay between the germline ends. From germline, CDR1 is GTSNPN and CDR2 SVGIG (reference sequence). The CDR3 spans 15 residues. This CDR3 reads CAWSVSAEEAYEQYF. The CDR3 DNA sequence: TGTGCCTGGAGTGTATCGGCAGAGGAAGCCTACGAGCAGTACTTC.

The chain joins TRBV5-1 to TRBJ1-1; 7 nucleotides match TRBD1. The CDR3 sequence is 15 residues long. Germline V gives CDR1 SGHRS, CDR2 YFSETQ. The trim removed 0 bases at V and 5 bases at J, leaving 7 bases unmatched. In DNA, the CDR3 is TGCGCCAGCAGCTTGGGAGGGGGCGCAGGTACTGAAGCTTTCTTT. This sequence encodes CASSLGGGAGTEAFF. The entire variable domain, with the rest obtained from reference TRBV5-1 and TRBJ1-1, is as follows: KAGVTQTPRYLIKTRGQQVTLSCSPISGHRSVSWYQQTPGQGLQFLFEYFSETQRNKGNFPGRFSGRQFSNSRSEMNVSTLELGDSALYLCASSLGGGAGTEAFFGQGTRLTVV.

This clone was detected only a few times. The chain is built from TRBV9 and TRBJ1-3; 7 bases map to TRBD1. The CDR3 runs 17 residues. Germline V gene data show CDR1 as SGDLS and CDR2 as YYNGEE. V lost 5 bases to trimming and J lost 0 bases; unmatched junction nucleotides: 11. The CDR3 spells CASSSGTAIFSGNTIYF. CDR3 nucleotides: TGTGCCAGCAGTTCCGGGACAGCGATTTTCTCTGGAAACACCATATATTTT. The full variable domain, with the rest looked up from reference TRBV9 and TRBJ1-3, is DSGVTQTPKHLITATGQRVTLRCSPRSGDLSVYWYQQSLDQGLQFLIQYYNGEERAKGNILERFSAQQFPDLHSELNLSSLELGDSALYFCASSSGTAIFSGNTIYFGEGSWLTVV.